The following is a TCR beta chain sequence with its context. Its antigen is not known. The data were obtained in a study of T cell responses to AZD1222 COVID-19 vaccine. Notes on the study in general: It should be noted that donors were predominantly white British and more often female, and clonal diversity was possibly underestimated. Variant regions that are unmutated are reportedly the target of nearly half of spike-specific TCRs. Spike-specific TCR breadth rose after two AZD1222 doses, and depth rose as well. Only a handful of AZD1222 recipients, more than five in all, had baseline seropositivity.

The CDR3 extends over 13 amino acids. V was shortened by 2 bases and J by 6 bases, with 9 bases between the two germline ends. Germline CDR1 MNHEY, CDR2 SMNVEV (reference sequence). Produced via immunoSEQ multiplex PCR; TCRdb's table is partial and in-frame only. The sample consists of about 210,000 clones, approximately 94% of them appearing once. This clonotype was sampled from an adult who received the MenACWY meningococcal vaccine as a control. The J gene is TRBJ2-3, the V gene TRBV27; D is unresolved. Material: peripheral blood, obtained 28 days after the second dose of the MenACWY control vaccine. This chain's CDR3 is CASSLLAPDTQYF. The CDR3 nucleotides are TGTGCCAGCAGTTTACTGGCTCCGGATACGCAGTATTTT.